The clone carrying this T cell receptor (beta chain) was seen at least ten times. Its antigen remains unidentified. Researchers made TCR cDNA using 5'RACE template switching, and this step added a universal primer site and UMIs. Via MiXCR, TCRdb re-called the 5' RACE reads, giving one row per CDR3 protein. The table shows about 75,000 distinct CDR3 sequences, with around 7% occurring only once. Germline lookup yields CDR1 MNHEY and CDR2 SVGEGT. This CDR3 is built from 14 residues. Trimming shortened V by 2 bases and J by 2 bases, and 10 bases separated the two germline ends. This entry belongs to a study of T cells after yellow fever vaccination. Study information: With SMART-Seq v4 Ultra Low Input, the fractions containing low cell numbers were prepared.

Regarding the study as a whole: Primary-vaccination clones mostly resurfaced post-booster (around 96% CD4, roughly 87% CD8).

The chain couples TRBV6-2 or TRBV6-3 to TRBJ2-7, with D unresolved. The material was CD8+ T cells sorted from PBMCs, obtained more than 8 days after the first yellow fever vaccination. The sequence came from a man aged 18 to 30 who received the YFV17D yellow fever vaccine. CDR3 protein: CASSYVGLTYEQYF. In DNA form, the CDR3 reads TGTGCCAGCAGTTACGTTGGGTTGACCTACGAGCAGTACTTC.